These 12 T cell receptor beta chains were all obtained from the same sample, sequenced in a study of control samples from healthy donors and cancer patients. Profiled with immunoSEQ multiplex PCR; TCRdb holds only in-frame clones, not every one. This table has just over 90,000 clones, more than 85% appearing once. The sequencing input was blood. The receptors derive from a woman in her 50s in good health.

The V call is TRBV6-5, the J call TRBJ2-3; D possibly uses TRBD1 or TRBD2 (5 bases each). V was pared by 5 bases and J by 6 bases, with 12 bases between. CDR3 length: 13 residues. CDR1 and CDR2 from the germline V gene are MNHEY and SVGAGI. CDR3 amino acids: CASSSRWGDTQYF. In nucleotides, the CDR3 is TGTGCCAGCAGTAGCCGTTGGGGGGATACGCAGTATTTT.

The V and J genes are TRBV5-1 and TRBJ2-2, with D perhaps matching TRBD2 (6 bases). The germline V and J ends were trimmed by 0 bases and 3 bases, with 9 bases remaining between them. This CDR3 has 15 residues. Germline CDR1 is SGHRS and CDR2 is YFSETQ. The CDR3 sequence: CASSLVGGDTGELFF. The CDR3 DNA sequence: TGCGCCAGCAGCTTGGTCGGGGGTGACACCGGGGAGCTGTTTTTT.

This sequence joins TRBV19 and TRBJ2-2; 8 bases line up with TRBD1. J was trimmed by 1 base and V by 5 bases; bases with no gene match: 3. CDR1 is LNHDA, CDR2 SQIVND, per germline (reference sequence). This CDR3 has 15 residues. CDR3 bases: TGTGCCAGTAGTCCCGGACAGGGGAACACCGGGGAGCTGTTTTTT. The encoded protein is CASSPGQGNTGELFF.

This chain links TRBV9 with TRBJ2-7; D may be TRBD2 (6 bases). V dropped 0 bases and J dropped 5 bases, with 12 bases sitting between them. The germline CDR1 and CDR2 sequences are SGDLS and YYNGEE. The CDR3 is 14 residues long. The chain's CDR3 is CASSVVPGANEQYF. The CDR3 coding sequence is TGTGCCAGCAGCGTAGTCCCGGGAGCCAACGAGCAGTACTTC.

V gene TRBV28 combines with J gene TRBJ1-4, with D hard to call. V lost 6 bases and J lost 5, with 7 bases in between. The V gene's germline CDR1 is MDHEN and CDR2 SYDVKM. This CDR3 is built from 12 residues. The CDR3 here is CASSLNNEKLFF. The CDR3 bases are TGTGCCAGCAGCCTAAACAATGAAAAACTGTTTTTT.

This clone was seen once. V and J are TRBV2 and TRBJ1-2; D perhaps matches TRBD1 (5 bases). This CDR3 comprises 13 residues. Trimming stripped 8 bases from V and 8 bases from J, with 18 bases between. Germline values: CDR1 SNHLY, CDR2 FYNNEI. The CDR3 loop is CASGGLLAGGYTF. The CDR3 nucleotides read TGTGCCAGCGGGGGACTGCTCGCGGGAGGCTACACCTTC.

This chain connects TRBV28 to TRBJ2-7; D possibly matches TRBD1 or TRBD2 (5 bases each). The CDR3 length is 15 residues. Trimming removed 7 bases from V and 6 bases from J, with 22 bases in between. From germline, CDR1 is MDHEN and CDR2 SYDVKM. CDR3 bases: TGTGCCAGCAATGCGCCCGGGACCGCCGTCGGCGAGCAGTACTTC. This translates into CASNAPGTAVGEQYF.

The rearrangement uses TRBV6-5 and TRBJ1-6; TRBD1 aligns across 7 bases. Germline CDR1 and CDR2: MNHEY and SVGAGI. The V and J ends lost 6 bases and 6 bases, in that order; junction bases with no gene match: 5. CDR3 length: 14 amino acids. The CDR3 region has the DNA TGTGCCAGCAGCCGGGACAGACTTAATTCACCCCTCCACTTT. This gives the protein CASSRDRLNSPLHF.

The chain links TRBV19 to TRBJ2-6; D is possibly TRBD1 (6 bases). V gave up 3 bases and J gave up 0 bases, with 24 bases separating them. Germline V CDR1 and CDR2: LNHDA, SQIVND (reference sequence). This CDR3 has 21 amino acids. This CDR3 is CASSINDRSSLSSSGANVLTF. The CDR3 nucleotides are TGTGCCAGTAGTATCAACGACAGGTCGAGTTTATCTTCCTCTGGGGCCAACGTCCTGACTTTC.

This clone was counted between two and nine times. This chain links TRBV5-1 with TRBJ1-1, with D uncertain. In germline, CDR1 is SGHRS, CDR2 YFSETQ. V lost 4 bases, J lost 0 bases, and 22 bases lay in between. This CDR3 has 18 residues. CDR3 amino acids: CASSPGGIAINLNTEAFF. CDR3 in DNA: TGCGCCAGCAGCCCAGGAGGGATCGCAATTAACTTGAACACTGAAGCTTTCTTT.

This rearrangement joins TRBV2 to TRBJ2-7; D ambiguous. CDR3 length: 11 amino acids. CDR1 is SNHLY and CDR2 is FYNNEI in the germline V gene. The V gene lost 8 bases and the J gene lost 3 bases, with 8 bases spanning the gap. DNA of the CDR3: TGTGCCAGCGTTGTCAGCTACGAGCAGTACTTC. Residues: CASVVSYEQYF.

This clone was detected a few times. V usage is TRBV4-1 and J usage is TRBJ1-2, with D possibly being TRBD1 (5 bases). CDR1 and CDR2 from the germline V gene are MGHRA and YSYEKL. V dropped 0 bases and J dropped 4 bases, with 12 bases sitting between them. The CDR3 is 15 residues long. CDR3 DNA sequence: TGCGCCAGCAGCCAAGATGAGCTAGGGACCTATGGCTACACCTTC. This translates into CASSQDELGTYGYTF.